The entry that follows covers one TCR beta chain sequence. No antigen is known for it. Partitioning of CD4+ cells yielded a CD45RA+ naive subset and a CD45RA-negative memory subset. The data stem from a study of shared clonotypes between healthy human individuals. Study as a whole: Every donor yielded three CD4 naive, three CD4 memory, two CD8 naive and one CD8 memory plate.

Germline lookup yields CDR1 SGHRS and CDR2 YFSETQ. The CDR3 runs to 14 residues. V was trimmed by 4 bases and J by 1 base, leaving 12 bases between them. Here immunoSEQ multiplex PCR was the method, and the copy in TCRdb shows in-frame clones only, minus some. Here the sample spans roughly 640,000 clones, roughly 70% being singletons. Points from the study as a whole: Sample collection involved blood only; tissue repertoires are likely different. It was expected that sequencing depth would affect clonotype sharing among donors.

Sequencing used memory CD4+ T cells sorted from blood. Sample subset: CD45RA-negative fraction. The chain links TRBV5-1 to TRBJ2-7; D remains unclear. The clonotype was recovered from a woman in her twenties or thirties in good health. The CDR3 loop reads CASSIPEQSYEQYF. In DNA, the CDR3 is TGCGCCAGCAGCATCCCCGAACAGTCCTACGAGCAGTACTTC.